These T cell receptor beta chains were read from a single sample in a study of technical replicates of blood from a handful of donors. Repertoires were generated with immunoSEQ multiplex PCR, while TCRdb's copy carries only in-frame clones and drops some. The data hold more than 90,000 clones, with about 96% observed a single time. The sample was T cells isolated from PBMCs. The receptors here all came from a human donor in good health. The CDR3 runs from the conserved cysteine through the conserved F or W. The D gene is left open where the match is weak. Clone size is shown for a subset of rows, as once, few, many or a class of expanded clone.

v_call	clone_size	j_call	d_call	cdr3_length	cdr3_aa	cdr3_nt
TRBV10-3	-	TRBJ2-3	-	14	CAISVAGHGDTQYF	TGTGCCATCAGTGTCGCAGGGCATGGAGATACGCAGTATTTT
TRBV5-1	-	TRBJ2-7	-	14	CASSPGTFFGEQYF	TGCGCCAGCAGCCCCGGGACATTTTTCGGGGAGCAGTACTTC
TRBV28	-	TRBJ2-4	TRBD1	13	CASSSGTENIQYF	TGTGCCAGCAGCTCCGGGACAGAAAACATTCAGTACTTC
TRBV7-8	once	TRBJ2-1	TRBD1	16	CASSLRRTGSYNEQFF	TGTGCCAGCAGCTTAAGAAGGACAGGGTCCTACAATGAGCAGTTCTTC
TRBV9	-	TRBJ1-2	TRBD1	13	CASSVDRGYGYTF	TGTGCCAGCAGCGTGGACAGGGGATACGGCTACACCTTC
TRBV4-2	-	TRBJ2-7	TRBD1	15	CASSQGDSTLYEQYF	TGTGCCAGCAGCCAAGGGGACAGCACCCTCTACGAGCAGTACTTC
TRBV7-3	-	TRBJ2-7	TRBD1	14	CASSETGLPYEQYF	TGTGCCAGCAGCGAGACAGGGCTTCCCTACGAGCAGTACTTC
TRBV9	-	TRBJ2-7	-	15	CASSVDGHILDEQYF	TGTGCCAGCAGCGTAGATGGACACATCCTCGACGAGCAGTACTTC
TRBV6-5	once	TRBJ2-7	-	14	CASSYSGTPDEQYF	TGTGCCAGCAGTTACTCCGGGACTCCGGATGAGCAGTACTTC
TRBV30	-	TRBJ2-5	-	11	CAWISVRTQYF	TGTGCCTGGATATCCGTCCGGACCCAGTACTTC
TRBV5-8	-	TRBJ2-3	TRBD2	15	CASSPGDYGTDTQYF	TGTGCCAGCAGCCCCGGGGACTACGGCACAGATACGCAGTATTTT
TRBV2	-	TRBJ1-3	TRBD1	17	CAKDPQLGTGDGNTIYF	TGTGCCAAAGACCCGCAGCTCGGGACAGGGGACGGAAACACCATATATTTT
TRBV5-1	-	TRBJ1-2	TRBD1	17	CASSLGPNKQGNYGYTF	TGCGCCAGCAGCTTGGGCCCCAATAAACAGGGGAACTATGGCTACACCTTC
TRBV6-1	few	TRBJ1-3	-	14	CASGGLTGGNTIYF	TGTGCCAGCGGTGGTTTAACAGGGGGAAACACCATATATTTT
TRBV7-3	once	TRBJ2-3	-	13	CASSSLGTDTQYF	TGTGCCAGCAGCTCATTAGGCACAGATACGCAGTATTTT
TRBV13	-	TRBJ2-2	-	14	CASSFQGPAGELFF	TGTGCCAGCAGCTTCCAGGGGCCGGCCGGGGAGCTGTTTTTT
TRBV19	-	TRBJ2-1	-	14	CASRVTSSYNEQFF	TGTGCCAGTAGGGTGACTAGCTCCTACAATGAGCAGTTCTTC
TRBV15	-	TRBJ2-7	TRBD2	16	CATSSLRLAAPYEQYF	TGTGCCACCAGCAGCCTCCGGCTAGCGGCCCCGTACGAGCAGTACTTC
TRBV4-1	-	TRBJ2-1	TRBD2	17	CASSQEMGGSLYNEQFF	TGCGCCAGCAGCCAAGAAATGGGAGGGAGTCTCTACAATGAGCAGTTCTTC
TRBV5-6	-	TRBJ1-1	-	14	CASSLAPGVTEAFF	TGTGCCAGCAGCTTGGCGCCGGGGGTAACTGAAGCTTTCTTT
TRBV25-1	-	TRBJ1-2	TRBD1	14	CASRGTGAIYGYTF	TGTGCCAGCAGGGGGACAGGCGCGATCTATGGCTACACCTTC
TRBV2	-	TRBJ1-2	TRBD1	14	CASSEVEGAHGYTF	TGTGCCAGCAGTGAAGTAGAGGGGGCACATGGCTACACCTTC
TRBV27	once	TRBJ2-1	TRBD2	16	CASSLLAGNIGNEQFF	TGTGCCAGCAGTTTACTAGCGGGAAATATAGGAAATGAGCAGTTCTTC
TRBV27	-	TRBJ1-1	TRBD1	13	CASRRTGVTEAFF	TGTGCCAGCCGACGGACAGGGGTCACTGAAGCTTTCTTT
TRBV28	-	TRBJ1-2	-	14	CASSLFTGSYGYTF	TGTGCCAGCAGTTTATTTACAGGGAGCTATGGCTACACCTTC
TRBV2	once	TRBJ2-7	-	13	CASSGGQGYEQYF	TGTGCCAGCAGTGGTGGTCAGGGCTACGAGCAGTACTTC
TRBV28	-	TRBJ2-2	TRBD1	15	CASSTRGRNTGELFF	TGTGCCAGCAGTACCAGGGGGCGCAACACCGGGGAGCTGTTTTTT
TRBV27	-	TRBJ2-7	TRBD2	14	CASSWTSKDYEQYF	TGTGCCAGCAGTTGGACTAGTAAGGACTACGAGCAGTACTTC
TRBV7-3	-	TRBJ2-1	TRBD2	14	CASSLAGLANEQFF	TGTGCCAGCAGCTTAGCGGGACTAGCGAATGAGCAGTTCTTC
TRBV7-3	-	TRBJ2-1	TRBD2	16	CASSLLGGRGYNEQFF	TGTGCCAGCAGCTTATTAGGCGGGAGGGGCTACAATGAGCAGTTCTTC
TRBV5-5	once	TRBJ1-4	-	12	CASSLGDLGLFF	TGTGCCAGCAGCTTGGGAGACCTAGGACTGTTTTTT
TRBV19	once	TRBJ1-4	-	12	CASGENNEKLFF	TGTGCCAGTGGGGAGAACAATGAAAAACTGTTTTTT
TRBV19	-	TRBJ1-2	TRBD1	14	CASIPGQGSYGYTF	TGTGCCAGTATCCCGGGACAGGGTAGCTATGGCTACACCTTC